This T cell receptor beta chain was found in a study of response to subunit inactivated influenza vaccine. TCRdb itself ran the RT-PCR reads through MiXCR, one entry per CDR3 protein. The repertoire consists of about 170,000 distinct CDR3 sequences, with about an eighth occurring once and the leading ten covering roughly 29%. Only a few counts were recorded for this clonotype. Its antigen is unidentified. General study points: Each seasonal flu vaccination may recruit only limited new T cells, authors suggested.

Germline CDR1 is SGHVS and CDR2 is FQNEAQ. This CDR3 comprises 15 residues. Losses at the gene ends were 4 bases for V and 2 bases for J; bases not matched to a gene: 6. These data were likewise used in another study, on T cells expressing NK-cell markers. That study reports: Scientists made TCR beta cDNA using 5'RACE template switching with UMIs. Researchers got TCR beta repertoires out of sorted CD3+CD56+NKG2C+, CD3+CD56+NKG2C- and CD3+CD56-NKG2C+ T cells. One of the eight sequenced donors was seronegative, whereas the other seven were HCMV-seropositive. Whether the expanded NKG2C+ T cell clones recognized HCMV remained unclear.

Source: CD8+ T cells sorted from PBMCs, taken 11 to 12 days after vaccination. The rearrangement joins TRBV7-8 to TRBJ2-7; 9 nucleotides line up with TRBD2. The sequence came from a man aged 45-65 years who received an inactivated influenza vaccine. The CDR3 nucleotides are TGTGCCAGCAGCTCCCTAGCGGGATTTACCTACGAGCAGTACTTC. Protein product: CASSSLAGFTYEQYF.